The clone carrying this T cell receptor beta chain was counted at least ten times. Its specificity is not known. The sample originates from a study of identical twins. One entry per CDR3 protein, called by TCRdb with MiXCR from the 5' RACE reads. The data hold 700,000 or so distinct CDR3 sequences, with 8.6% observed a single time. Whole-study findings and limits: Abundant cord blood beta clonotypes carried fewer insertions; memory repertoires showed none. Out-of-frame beta sequences exhibited a weaker degree of excess twin sharing. There was more out-of-frame TCR alpha sharing in monozygotic twins than models estimated.

These data were likewise used in another study, on yellow fever vaccine responses in identical twins.

The TCR sequence derives from a woman younger than 30 in good health. Sequencing used PBMCs.

This CDR3 reads CASSLSPQSYNEQFF. The DNA for the CDR3 is TGTGCCAGCAGTTTAAGCCCACAATCCTACAATGAGCAGTTCTTC. The chain combines TRBV6-5 with TRBJ2-1, with unresolved D. The ends were cut back, 4 bases at V and 1 base at J, with 11 bases in the middle. This CDR3 has 15 residues. Germline V gene lookup returns CDR1 MNHEY and CDR2 SVGAGI.